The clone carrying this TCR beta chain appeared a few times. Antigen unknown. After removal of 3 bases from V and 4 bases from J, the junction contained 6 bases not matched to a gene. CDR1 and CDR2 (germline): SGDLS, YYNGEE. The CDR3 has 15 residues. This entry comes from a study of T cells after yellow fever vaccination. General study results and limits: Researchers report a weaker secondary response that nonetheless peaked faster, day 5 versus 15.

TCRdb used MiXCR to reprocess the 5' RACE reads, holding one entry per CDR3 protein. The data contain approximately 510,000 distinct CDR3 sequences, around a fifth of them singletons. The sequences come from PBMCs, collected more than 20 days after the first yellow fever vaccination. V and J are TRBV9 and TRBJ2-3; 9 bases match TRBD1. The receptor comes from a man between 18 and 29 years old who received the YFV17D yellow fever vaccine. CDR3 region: CASSGDRAGADTQYF. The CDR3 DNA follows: TGTGCCAGCAGCGGGGACAGGGCGGGGGCAGATACGCAGTATTTT.